The 31 T cell receptor beta chains given below trace back to one sample, sequenced in a study of control samples from healthy donors and cancer patients. Sequencing used immunoSEQ multiplex PCR; TCRdb keeps in-frame clones, though not all of them. The sample has fewer than 150,000 clones; approximately 90% are singletons. Sequenced sample: blood. The receptors stem from a woman younger than 35 in good health.

The V and J genes are TRBV27 and TRBJ2-3, with no clear D. Germline V gene lookup returns CDR1 MNHEY and CDR2 SMNVEV (reference sequence). V shed 10 bases and J shed 2 bases, with 1 base lying between them. CDR3 length equals 9 residues. CDR3 protein: CATTDTQYF. CDR3 DNA: TGTGCCACCACAGATACGCAGTATTTT.

Only a few counts were recorded for this clone. The chain links TRBV7-8 to TRBJ1-1; no definite D call. Between the trimmed V and J ends, which lost 4 bases and 0 bases, there was a span of 9 bases. Germline V gene lookup returns CDR1 SGHVS and CDR2 FQNEAQ. The CDR3 runs to 14 residues. Here the CDR3 DNA reads TGTGCCAGCAGCTCTGGGTCGGTGAACACTGAAGCTTTCTTT. It specifies CASSSGSVNTEAFF.

The V and J genes are TRBV29-1 and TRBJ2-5; 8 nucleotides agree with TRBD1. The CDR3 extends over 13 amino acids. The germline gives CDR1 SQVTM, CDR2 ANQGSEA. V lost 7 bases to trimming and J lost 4 bases; unmatched junction nucleotides: 8. CDR3 protein: CSAGRRGRETQYF. The CDR3 coding sequence is TGCAGCGCTGGCCGCAGGGGGCGAGAGACCCAGTACTTC.

This chain connects TRBV28 to TRBJ2-3; 10 nucleotides agree with TRBD1. The CDR3 runs 18 residues. Trimming at V came to 0 bases and at J to 4 bases, leaving 10 bases not matched to a gene. Germline V CDR1 and CDR2: MDHEN, SYDVKM. CDR3 amino acids: CASSLWNGRDRGADTQYF. CDR3 coding DNA: TGTGCCAGCAGTTTATGGAACGGGCGGGACAGGGGAGCAGATACGCAGTATTTT.

The gene calls are TRBV28 and TRBJ1-4; D perhaps matches TRBD1 (5 bases). The CDR3 consists of 16 residues. The germline gives CDR1 MDHEN, CDR2 SYDVKM. Deletions cut 7 bases from V and 4 bases from J, with 19 bases between. In nucleotides, the CDR3 is TGTGCCAGCACCGAAAGAGGGGCGGTCGGTAATGAAAAACTGTTTTTT. Translating gives CASTERGAVGNEKLFF.

A single count supports this clone. The chain recombines TRBV29-1 with TRBJ1-2; a weak D match, TRBD1 (6 bases). Germline V gene data show CDR1 as SQVTM and CDR2 as ANQGSEA. This CDR3 has 11 amino acids. The V end was cut by 3 bases, the J end by 8 bases, with 10 bases between. The CDR3 region has the DNA TGCAGCGTTGACGAAGGGGGAGGCTACACCTTC. It encodes CSVDEGGGYTF.

The chain carries TRBV7-9 and TRBJ2-5; D is unresolved. Looked up from germline, CDR1 is SEHNR and CDR2 is FQNEAQ (reference sequence). This CDR3 has 15 residues. The germline V and J ends were trimmed by 4 bases and 5 bases, with 17 bases remaining between them. In DNA form, the CDR3 reads TGTGCCAGCAGCTCCATTAGTGGACCGCGGGAGACCCAGTACTTC. Its translation is CASSSISGPRETQYF. The variable domain in full, completed from reference TRBV7-9 and TRBJ2-5, reads DTGVSQNPRHKITKRGQNVTFRCDPISEHNRLYWYRQTLGQGPEFLTYFQNEAQLEKSRLLSDRFSAERPKGSFSTLEIQRTEQGDSAMYLCASSSISGPRETQYFGPGTRLLVL.

The chain employs TRBV12-3 or TRBV12-4 and TRBJ2-1, with a possible D match to TRBD1 (6 bases). This CDR3 region has 12 residues. V shed 6 bases and J shed 5 bases, with 8 bases lying between them. As DNA, the CDR3 is TGTGCCAGCAGGCAGGGGAACAATGAGCAGTTCTTC. Translated: CASRQGNNEQFF.

The rearrangement uses TRBV10-3 and TRBJ2-5; D not certain. With 3 bases removed from V and 2 bases from J, the gap between germline ends came to 13 bases. CDR3 length: 15 residues. The germline V gene encodes CDR1 ENHRY and CDR2 SYGVKD. The CDR3 reads CAISEGEYIQETQYF. The CDR3 DNA follows: TGTGCCATCAGTGAAGGCGAATACATTCAAGAGACCCAGTACTTC.

The chain combines TRBV30 with TRBJ2-7, with TRBD1 matching 9 bases. Looked up from germline, CDR1 is GTSNPN and CDR2 is SVGIG (reference sequence). The J segment lost 4 bases and the V segment lost 0 bases, leaving 4 bases of the junction unmatched. This CDR3 comprises 14 residues. The CDR3 nucleotides read TGTGCCTGGAGTGTACTACAGGGGGCTTACGAGCAGTACTTC. As protein: CAWSVLQGAYEQYF.

V and J are TRBV3-1 (or the pseudogene TRBV3-2) and TRBJ2-3; maybe TRBD2 (6 bases). Trimming stripped 4 bases from V and 8 bases from J, with 10 bases between. CDR3 length: 12 amino acids. The V gene's germline CDR1 is LGHDT and CDR2 YNNKEL (reference sequence). The chain's CDR3 is CASSLAAGTQYF. The CDR3 nucleotides read TGTGCCAGCAGCCTAGCGGCGGGTACGCAGTATTTT.

The rearrangement uses TRBV10-2 and TRBJ2-1; maybe TRBD2 (6 bases). Trimming removed 2 bases at V and 2 bases at J, with 10 bases between. The CDR3 length is 15 residues. CDR1 WSHSY and CDR2 SAAADI come from the germline V gene. The CDR3 sequence: CASSEGGAAYNEQFF. In nucleotides, the CDR3 is TGCGCCAGCAGTGAGGGCGGGGCAGCCTACAATGAGCAGTTCTTC.

Concerning this clone itself: A read error may produce the germline difference seen at one junction end. The CDR3 coding sequence is TGTGCCAGCAGCCCAGTGTTTGGGTATGTCTACACCTTC. Amino acid sequence: CASSPVFGYVYTF. The chain links TRBV7-3 to TRBJ1-2; D is uncertain. This CDR3 is 13 amino acids long. The germline V gene encodes CDR1 SGHTA and CDR2 FQGTGA. Full variable domain (outside the CDR3, taken from reference TRBV7-3 and TRBJ1-2): GAGVSQTPSNKVTEKGKYVELRCDPISGHTALYWYRQSLGQGPEFLIYFQGTGAADDSGLPNDRFFAVRPEGSVSTLKIQRTERGDSAVYLCASSPVFGYVYTFGSGTRLTVV.

This clone was counted a single time. This sequence joins TRBV28 and TRBJ2-7, with TRBD1 as a possible D gene (5 bases). This CDR3 has 14 amino acids. V gave up 4 bases and J gave up 2 bases, with 12 bases separating them. Germline CDR1 and CDR2: MDHEN and SYDVKM. CDR3 loop: CASSSGAGPYEQYF. The DNA of the CDR3 is TGTGCCAGCAGTTCTGGGGCAGGGCCCTACGAGCAGTACTTC.

The gene calls are TRBV5-1 and TRBJ2-5; possibly TRBD2 for D (6 bases). The CDR3 totals 16 residues. CDR1 and CDR2 (germline): SGHRS, YFSETQ. V was cut by 0 bases and J by 0 bases, with 12 bases left in between. CDR3 DNA: TGCGCCAGCAGCTTGGTTATAGGAGGGGACCAAGAGACCCAGTACTTC. Residues: CASSLVIGGDQETQYF.

The chain joins TRBV6-4 to TRBJ2-1; D perhaps matches TRBD1 (5 bases). Germline lookup yields CDR1 MRHNA and CDR2 SNTAGT. With 5 bases removed from V and 4 bases from J, the gap between germline ends came to 9 bases. The CDR3 length is 13 residues. DNA of the CDR3: TGTGCCAGCAGTCCGACAGAATACAATGAGCAGTTCTTC. It is translated as CASSPTEYNEQFF.

By share of the sample, this clone is medium-sized (0.01 to 0.1%). The rearrangement uses TRBV6-5 and TRBJ2-3, with D uncertain. In germline, CDR1 is MNHEY, CDR2 SVGAGI. The CDR3 covers 15 residues. V shed 6 bases and J shed 0 bases, with 13 bases lying between them. The CDR3 sequence is CASSDRHGSTDTQYF. The CDR3 DNA sequence: TGTGCCAGCAGCGACCGGCACGGCAGCACAGATACGCAGTATTTT.

The V and J genes are TRBV27 and TRBJ1-4, with 8 bases aligning to TRBD1. The CDR3 spans 16 residues. Germline values: CDR1 MNHEY, CDR2 SMNVEV (reference sequence). V lost 6 bases to trimming and J lost 5 bases; unmatched junction nucleotides: 11. CDR3 DNA sequence: TGTGCCAGCAGATCTAACGCAGGGGGCGTGAATGAAAAACTGTTTTTT. The encoded protein is CASRSNAGGVNEKLFF.

This clone was found once. The chain employs TRBV28 and TRBJ1-1, with TRBD1 identical over 7 bases. This CDR3 contains 17 residues. From germline, CDR1 is MDHEN and CDR2 SYDVKM. Germline trimming cut 3 bases from V and 6 bases from J; bases unmatched to any gene: 16. For the CDR3, the DNA is TGTGCCAGCAGTTTGTTTTGGGGGGTAACAGGGGAAGCTGAAGCTTTCTTT. Translated: CASSLFWGVTGEAEAFF.

This chain uses TRBV18 with TRBJ2-2, with 9 bases lining up with TRBD1. Germline values: CDR1 KGHSH, CDR2 LQKENI. This CDR3 region has 16 residues. With 6 bases clipped from V and 2 bases from J, the junction kept 7 bases outside the gene matches. The CDR3 region has the DNA TGTGCCAGCTCGGCCGGGACAGGGACTAACACCGGGGAGCTGTTTTTT. Amino acids: CASSAGTGTNTGELFF.

This clone was recorded once. The chain couples TRBV28 to TRBJ2-7; no firm D call. Germline V gene lookup returns CDR1 MDHEN and CDR2 SYDVKM. CDR3 length equals 13 residues. Trimming removed 2 bases at V and 2 bases at J, with 7 bases between. This chain's CDR3 is CASSLLITYEQYF. In nucleotides, the CDR3 is TGTGCCAGCAGTTTACTAATAACCTACGAGCAGTACTTC.

CDR3 in DNA: TGCGCCACCGTAAAACAGGGGGCTCAAGGACACCAAGAGACCCAGTACTTC. It encodes CATVKQGAQGHQETQYF. The J gene is TRBJ2-5, the V gene TRBV23-1; TRBD1 aligns across 9 bases. TRBV23-1 is an open reading frame, and its role is uncertain. This CDR3 has 17 amino acids. V gave up 10 bases and J gave up 0 bases; unmatched junction bases: 15.

The chain uses TRBV7-2 and TRBJ2-1, with 8 bases aligning to TRBD2. Trimming at V came to 5 bases and at J to 3 bases, leaving 9 bases not matched to a gene. The germline CDR1 and CDR2 sequences are SGHTA and FQGNSA. The CDR3 sequence is 16 residues long. As DNA, the CDR3 is TGTGCCAGCAGCCCGCAAGCGGGAGCGTACTACAATGAGCAGTTCTTC. Encoded protein: CASSPQAGAYYNEQFF.

The chain couples TRBV27 to TRBJ1-2; perhaps TRBD1 as D (5 bases). This CDR3 region has 16 residues. V was trimmed by 1 base and J by 8 bases, leaving 20 bases between them. Germline V CDR1 and CDR2: MNHEY, SMNVEV (reference sequence). The DNA of the CDR3 is TGTGCCAGCAGTTTATTTGGTCGACGGGGCGGGAGCGGCTACACCTTC. Its translation: CASSLFGRRGGSGYTF.

The CDR3: CATSDPPGPNTGELFF. In DNA, the CDR3 is TGTGCCACCAGTGATCCCCCGGGACCCAACACCGGGGAGCTGTTTTTT. The chain carries TRBV24-1 and TRBJ2-2; possibly TRBD1 or TRBD2 for D (5 bases each). V was trimmed by 3 bases and J by 2 bases, leaving 12 bases between them. Germline CDR1 and CDR2: KGHDR and SFDVKD. The CDR3 spans 16 residues.

The chain links TRBV9 to TRBJ2-1, with 7 bases lining up with TRBD2. The CDR3 contains 13 residues. Germline V CDR1 and CDR2: SGDLS, YYNGEE. Trimming cost V 1 base and J 9 bases; bases outside gene matches: 4. The CDR3: CASSVLSGIEQFF. The CDR3 DNA follows: TGTGCCAGCAGCGTATTAAGCGGGATTGAGCAGTTCTTC.

V and J are TRBV2 and TRBJ1-5; TRBD1 matches 7 bases. CDR3 length: 15 residues. V lost 6 bases to trimming and J lost 8 bases; unmatched junction nucleotides: 13. Per germline, CDR1 SNHLY and CDR2 FYNNEI. Here the CDR3 DNA reads TGTGCCAGCAGCACGACAGGGATGCGAGGGGAGCCCCAGCATTTT. Its protein is CASSTTGMRGEPQHF.

V is TRBV11-3 and J is TRBJ2-3, with 8 bases lining up with TRBD2. Germline assignment: CDR1 SGHNT and CDR2 YENEEA. With V trimmed by 1 base and J by 0 bases, 6 bases remained unmatched. This CDR3 is 17 amino acids long. As DNA, the CDR3 is TGTGCCAGCAGCTTAGGGGGAAGCGGGGGAAGCACAGATACGCAGTATTTT. It yields the protein CASSLGGSGGSTDTQYF.

The rearrangement joins TRBV7-9 to TRBJ1-5; D perhaps matches TRBD1 (5 bases). The CDR3 consists of 13 residues. CDR1 is SEHNR, CDR2 FQNEAQ, per germline (reference sequence). Trimming took off 3 bases at V and 9 bases at J, with 12 bases between the two ends. The CDR3 sequence: CASSLGLQGPQHF. The CDR3 DNA reads TGTGCCAGCAGCTTGGGGCTCCAGGGGCCCCAGCATTTT. Complete variable domain (other parts from reference TRBV7-9 and TRBJ1-5): DTGVSQNPRHKITKRGQNVTFRCDPISEHNRLYWYRQTLGQGPEFLTYFQNEAQLEKSRLLSDRFSAERPKGSFSTLEIQRTEQGDSAMYLCASSLGLQGPQHFGDGTRLSIL.

V usage is TRBV6-6 and J usage is TRBJ1-5; D perhaps matches TRBD1 (6 bases). V gave up 2 bases and J gave up 5 bases, with 13 bases separating them. This CDR3 has 15 residues. From germline, CDR1 is MNHNY and CDR2 SVGAGI (reference sequence). CDR3 protein: CASSYGQGIHQPQHF. The CDR3 coding sequence is TGTGCCAGCAGTTACGGGCAGGGGATACATCAGCCCCAGCATTTT.

The chain links TRBV3-1 (or the pseudogene TRBV3-2) to TRBJ2-7; D uncertain. Germline loops: CDR1 LGHDT, CDR2 YNNKEL (reference sequence). CDR3 length: 11 residues. V was clipped by 3 bases and J by 6 bases, with 6 bases between them. In DNA, the CDR3 is TGTGCCAGCAGCCAGTTACGCGAGCAGTACTTC. As protein: CASSQLREQYF.